This passage covers 18 T cell receptor beta chains from one sample sequenced in a study of blood T cells in healthy people across ages. With a J-beta primer mix and a sample-barcoded 5' primer, a second PCR ran 7 to 11 cycles. TCRdb independently ran MiXCR on the 5' RACE reads; one entry per CDR3 protein. The repertoire has 750,000 to 1,000,000 distinct CDR3 sequences, 25% to 30% of them found once; the top ten carry 9.5% to 13%. These data also formed part of another study, on T cells of mothers and their children.

The sequencing input was blood. The receptors derive from a woman aged 40 to 55 in good health.

About this clonotype itself: A single base separates this from a much larger clone, so it may be a read error. The chain joins TRBV6-5 to TRBJ2-1, with 9 bases aligning to TRBD1. The CDR3 is 15 amino acids. Germline CDR1 is MNHEY and CDR2 is SVGAGI. For the CDR3, the DNA is TGTACCAGCAGTTTCCTAGGACAGGGGTACAATGAGCAGTTCTTC. This gives the protein CTSSFLGQGYNEQFF.

This clonotype occurred many times. The chain has TRBV9 and TRBJ2-1; 12 bases line up with TRBD2. The CDR3 sequence is 15 residues long. Germline CDR1 is SGDLS and CDR2 is YYNGEE. Trimming cost V 2 bases and J 5 bases; bases outside gene matches: 2. This chain's CDR3 is CASSVRLAGDNEQFF. Written as DNA, the CDR3 is TGTGCCAGCAGCGTGCGACTAGCGGGGGACAATGAGCAGTTCTTC.

As concerns this clonotype: This may stem from a read error, because a much larger clone lies one nucleotide away. J is TRBJ2-5 and V is TRBV6-2 or TRBV6-3; no firm D call. The J call is doubtful: the DNA matches TRBJ2-1 better. Germline V gives CDR1 MNHEY, CDR2 SVGEGT. This CDR3 region has 15 residues. The CDR3 DNA reads TGTGCCAGCAGTCCCCTCGGGTCCCCTCCGGTGACCCAGTTCTTC. Translation gives CASSPLGSPPVTQFF.

With respect to this clonotype: A much bigger clone sits one base away, suggesting this may be a read error. The chain joins TRBV9 to TRBJ2-3, with 14 bases that match TRBD2. This CDR3 has 18 residues. Germline V gene data show CDR1 as SGDLS and CDR2 as YYNGEE. V was pared by 0 bases and J by 8 bases, with 11 bases of the junction left unmatched. CDR3 in DNA: TGTGCCAGCAGCGTAGCTACGGGACTAGCGGGGGTTTCAGGTACGCAGTATTTT. Amino acids: CASSVATGLAGVSGTQYF.

This clonotype has at least ten counts. The V call is TRBV13, the J call TRBJ2-7; 10 bases are a match to TRBD2. CDR1 and CDR2 (germline): PRHDT, FYEKMQ (reference sequence). The V gene end was trimmed by 2 bases and the J gene end by 3 bases; junction bases not matched to a gene: 10. The CDR3 has 17 residues. CDR3 amino acids: CASSLLAGDRRDYEQYF. In DNA form, the CDR3 reads TGTGCCAGCAGCTTACTAGCGGGGGACCGGAGGGACTACGAGCAGTACTTC.

This clonotype has more than one count but fewer than ten. The chain links TRBV29-1 to TRBJ1-4; a weak D match, TRBD1 (6 bases). The germline gives CDR1 SQVTM, CDR2 ANQGSEA. V lost 0 bases, J lost 10 bases, and 18 bases lay in between. This CDR3 has 15 residues. CDR3 bases: TGCAGCGTTGAAGATCGGGCAGGGGCGAAGGGAAAACTGTTTTTT. Translated: CSVEDRAGAKGKLFF.

This clonotype has only a few counts. This rearrangement joins TRBV6-5 to TRBJ1-2, with D maybe TRBD1 (5 bases). V lost 4 bases and J lost 0, with 18 bases in between. From germline, CDR1 is MNHEY and CDR2 SVGAGI. This CDR3 has 17 amino acids. CDR3 coding DNA: TGTGCCAGCAGTTCGGGTGGTGGGGGGAGTTCTAACTATGGCTACACCTTC. This codes for CASSSGGGGSSNYGYTF.

This clonotype was seen a few times. V is TRBV5-1 and J is TRBJ2-1; TRBD2 might be the D (6 bases). This CDR3 region has 14 residues. V was trimmed by 1 base and J by 2 bases, leaving 7 bases between them. Germline values: CDR1 SGHRS, CDR2 YFSETQ. The CDR3, as DNA: TGCGCCAGCAGCTTGCCGGGGGCCTACAATGAGCAGTTCTTC. Amino acid sequence: CASSLPGAYNEQFF.

This clonotype was observed many times. The V gene is TRBV10-3, the J gene TRBJ1-2; no clear D. V gave up 4 bases and J gave up 2 bases, with 8 bases separating them. The CDR3 runs to 13 residues. Germline V lookup: CDR1 ENHRY, CDR2 SYGVKD. CDR3 sequence (DNA): TGTGCCATCAGTGCCGAGGGAAACTATGGCTACACCTTC. Its translation: CAISAEGNYGYTF.

This clonotype has more than one count but fewer than ten. J is TRBJ2-1 and V is TRBV27; tentative D call: TRBD1 (6 bases). The CDR3 is 15 amino acids. Germline V gene sequence: CDR1 MNHEY, CDR2 SMNVEV (reference sequence). The V end was cut by 5 bases, the J end by 1 base, with 12 bases between. Here the CDR3 DNA reads TGTGCCAGCAGTCGGACAGTCGGTTCCTACAATGAGCAGTTCTTC. Protein: CASSRTVGSYNEQFF.

This clonotype was seen at least ten times. The chain is built from TRBV12-3 or TRBV12-4 and TRBJ1-1; D is perhaps TRBD1 (5 bases). The CDR3 loop spans 15 amino acids. Trimming removed 4 bases from V and 0 bases from J, with 12 bases in between. CDR3 in DNA: TGTGCCAGCAGTTATAGGGGTACAATGAACACTGAAGCTTTCTTT. This codes for CASSYRGTMNTEAFF.

This clonotype was detected a few times. This chain links TRBV28 with TRBJ1-5; tentative D call: TRBD1 (5 bases). The V end lost 6 bases, the J end lost 1 base, and 10 bases lay between the germline ends. CDR1 and CDR2 from the germline V gene are MDHEN and SYDVKM. The CDR3 consists of 14 residues. The CDR3 DNA reads TGTGCCAGCAGGCAGGGAACGAGCAATCAGCCCCAGCATTTT. Protein: CASRQGTSNQPQHF. The complete variable domain, with remaining parts taken from reference TRBV28 and TRBJ1-5, reads DVKVTQSSRYLVKRTGEKVFLECVQDMDHENMFWYRQDPGLGLRLIYFSYDVKMKEKGDIPEGYSVSREKKERFSLILESASTNQTSMYLCASRQGTSNQPQHFGDGTRLSIL.

This clonotype showed up many times. This chain joins TRBV20-1 and TRBJ1-2, with unresolved D. Germline V gene lookup returns CDR1 DFQATT and CDR2 SNEGSKA (reference sequence). This CDR3 is 12 amino acids long. V gave up 1 base and J gave up 3 bases, with 6 bases separating them. The CDR3: CSARGGYYGYTF. Here the CDR3 DNA reads TGCAGTGCTAGAGGAGGTTACTATGGCTACACCTTC.

This clonotype was recorded many times. This chain connects TRBV4-2 to TRBJ2-7, with no clear D. The length of the CDR3 is 12 residues. Between the trimmed V and J ends, which lost 0 bases and 9 bases, there was a span of 9 bases. Germline-derived CDR1 and CDR2 are LGHNA and YNFKEQ. CDR3 in DNA: TGTGCCAGCAGCCAAGAAGGGCCAGTGCAGTACTTC. Encoded protein: CASSQEGPVQYF.

This clonotype was detected only a few times. The chain is built from TRBV5-5 and TRBJ1-2; TRBD1 matches 10 bases. Germline CDR1 SGHKS, CDR2 YYEKEE (reference sequence). J lost 4 bases, V lost 4 bases, and 10 bases had no gene match. The CDR3 has 16 amino acids. The CDR3 DNA is TGTGCCAGCAGCAGTGGGACAGGGGCGCTAACCTATGGCTACACCTTC. This gives the protein CASSSGTGALTYGYTF.

This clonotype was seen at least ten times. The chain recombines TRBV5-6 with TRBJ2-7, with 8 bases fitting TRBD1. CDR3 size: 16 residues. The germline V gene encodes CDR1 SGHDT and CDR2 YYEEEE. The ends lost 0 bases at V and 1 base at J; junction bases unmatched: 6. In DNA form, the CDR3 reads TGTGCCAGCAGCTTGGGGACAGGGTTTGGGTCCTACGAGCAGTACTTC. Encoded protein: CASSLGTGFGSYEQYF. The full variable domain, in which reference TRBV5-6 and TRBJ2-7 provide the parts outside the CDR3, is DAGVTQSPTHLIKTRGQQVTLRCSPKSGHDTVSWYQQALGQGPQFIFQYYEEEERQRGNFPDRFSGHQFPNYSSELNVNALLLGDSALYLCASSLGTGFGSYEQYFGPGTRLTVT.

The chain combines TRBV7-3 with TRBJ1-2, with a weak D call TRBD1 (6 bases). Germline values: CDR1 SGHTA, CDR2 FQGTGA. The CDR3 is 13 residues long. Trimming stripped 8 bases from V and 8 bases from J, with 18 bases between. The CDR3 nucleotides read TGTGCCAGCTCGGGGGGGGCAGGAGAGGGCTACACCTTC. This encodes CASSGGAGEGYTF. The complete variable domain, with remaining parts taken from reference TRBV7-3 and TRBJ1-2, reads GAGVSQTPSNKVTEKGKYVELRCDPISGHTALYWYRQSLGQGPEFLIYFQGTGAADDSGLPNDRFFAVRPEGSVSTLKIQRTERGDSAVYLCASSGGAGEGYTFGSGTRLTVV.

This clonotype was recorded at least ten times. The chain recombines TRBV12-3 or TRBV12-4 with TRBJ2-5; D tentatively reads TRBD1 or TRBD2 (5 bases each). The CDR3 is made up of 12 amino acids. V lost 4 bases to trimming and J lost 4 bases, with 7 bases between them. The CDR3 DNA reads TGTGCCAGCAGTTGGGGGAGAGAGACCCAGTACTTC. Amino acid sequence: CASSWGRETQYF.